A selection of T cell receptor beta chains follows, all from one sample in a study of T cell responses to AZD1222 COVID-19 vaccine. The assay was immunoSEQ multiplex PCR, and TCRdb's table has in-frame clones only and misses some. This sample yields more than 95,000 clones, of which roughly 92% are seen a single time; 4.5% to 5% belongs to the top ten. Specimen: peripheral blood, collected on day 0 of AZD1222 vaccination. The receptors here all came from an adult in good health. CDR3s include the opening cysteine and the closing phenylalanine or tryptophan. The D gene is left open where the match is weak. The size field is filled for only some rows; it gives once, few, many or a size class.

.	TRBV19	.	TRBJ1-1	TGTGCCAGTAGTATCGGGGCAACAACTGAAGCTTTCTTT	CASSIGATTEAFF
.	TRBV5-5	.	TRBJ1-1	TGTGCCAGCAGCTTTGACGGATGGAACACTGAAGCTTTCTTT	CASSFDGWNTEAFF
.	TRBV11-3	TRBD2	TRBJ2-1	TGTGCCAGCAGCCGTAGCGGGGGAAACTACAATGAGCAGTTCTTC	CASSRSGGNYNEQFF
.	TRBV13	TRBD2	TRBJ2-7	TGTGCCAGCAGCGGACTGAGAAAGGCGGGAGCTATCTACGAGCAGTACTTC	CASSGLRKAGAIYEQYF
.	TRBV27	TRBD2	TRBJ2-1	TGTGCCAGCAGTTACCAAGCGGGAGGGTACAATGAGCAGTTCTTC	CASSYQAGGYNEQFF
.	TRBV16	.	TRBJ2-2	TGTGCCAGCAGCCAATACGGCCCGAACACCGGGGAGCTGTTTTTT	CASSQYGPNTGELFF
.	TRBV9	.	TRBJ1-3	TGTGCCAGCAGCGTACAGTCGGGAAACACCATATATTTT	CASSVQSGNTIYF
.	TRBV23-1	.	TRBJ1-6	TGCGCCAGCATCACTGGGTGGGGGGATAATTCACCCCTCCACTTT	CASITGWGDNSPLHF
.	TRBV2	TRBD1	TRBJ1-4	TGTGCCAGCAGCGATCGGACAGGGAGTGAAAAACTGTTTTTT	CASSDRTGSEKLFF
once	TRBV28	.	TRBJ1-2	TGTGCCAGCAGTCCCCCAGGTCAGGGTTACTTAATATTTTATGGCTACACCTTC	CASSPPGQGYLIFYGYTF
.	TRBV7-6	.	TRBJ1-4	TGTGCCAGCAGCGTGGGGACAACTAATGAAAAACTGTTTTTT	CASSVGTTNEKLFF
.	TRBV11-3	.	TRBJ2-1	TGTGCCAGCAGCCTCGGCTCTTACAATGAGCAGTTCTTC	CASSLGSYNEQFF
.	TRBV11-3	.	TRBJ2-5	TGTGCCAGCAGCCAGGGGCCCCAAGAGACCCAGTACTTC	CASSQGPQETQYF
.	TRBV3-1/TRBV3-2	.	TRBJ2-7	TGTGCCAGCAGCCAGGTGGACAGCTCCTACGAGCAGTACTTC	CASSQVDSSYEQYF
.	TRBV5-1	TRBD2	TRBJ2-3	TGCGCCAGCAGCTCAAGGACTAGCGGGAGGGCCCGGGATACGCAGTATTTT	CASSSRTSGRARDTQYF
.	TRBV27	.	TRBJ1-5	TGTGCCAGCAGTTTGGGGGTTGGCAATCAGCCCCAGCATTTT	CASSLGVGNQPQHF
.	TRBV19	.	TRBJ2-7	TGTGCCAGTGCTGAACACTCCTACGAGCAGTACTTC	CASAEHSYEQYF
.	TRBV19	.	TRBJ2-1	TGTGCCAGTAGTAGCGGAAGAGCCTACAATGAGCAGTTCTTC	CASSSGRAYNEQFF
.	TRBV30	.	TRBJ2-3	TGTGCCTGGAGTGTACGTGGGGATACGCAGTATTTT	CAWSVRGDTQYF
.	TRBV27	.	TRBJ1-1	TGTGCCAGCAGGTCCGCTACTGGACAGCATGAAGCTTTCTTT	CASRSATGQHEAFF